This T cell receptor beta chain came from a study of graft-versus-host responses after intestinal transplantation. Study details: Recipients had transplants, and these were multivisceral, liver-intestinal, or isolated intestinal. Once they had received anti-thymocyte globulin induction, all recipients took tacrolimus and steroids for roughly three years.

A note on this clone: The antigen is undetermined.

Libraries were prepared by immunoSEQ multiplex PCR; TCRdb keeps only in-frame clonotypes and omits some of them. The sample has roughly 96,000 clones; roughly nine tenths are singletons. The CDR3 is 14 amino acids. J lost 3 bases, V lost 5 bases, and 6 bases had no gene match. Germline V gene sequence: CDR1 LNHDA, CDR2 SQIVND (reference sequence). Regarding the study as a whole: Patients who carried graft-donor T cell macrochimerism also had high graft-versus-host to host-versus-graft clonal ratios in their allografts.

The rearrangement uses TRBV19 and TRBJ2-7; 8 bases are a match to TRBD1. This TCR was sampled from a human donor who received an intestinal transplant. The starting material was unstimulated CD8+ T cells sorted from spleen or lymph node cells, obtained before intestinal transplant. The CDR3 nucleotides read TGTGCCAGTAGTCCCTCCGGGACAGGCTACGAGCAGTACTTC. This translates into CASSPSGTGYEQYF.